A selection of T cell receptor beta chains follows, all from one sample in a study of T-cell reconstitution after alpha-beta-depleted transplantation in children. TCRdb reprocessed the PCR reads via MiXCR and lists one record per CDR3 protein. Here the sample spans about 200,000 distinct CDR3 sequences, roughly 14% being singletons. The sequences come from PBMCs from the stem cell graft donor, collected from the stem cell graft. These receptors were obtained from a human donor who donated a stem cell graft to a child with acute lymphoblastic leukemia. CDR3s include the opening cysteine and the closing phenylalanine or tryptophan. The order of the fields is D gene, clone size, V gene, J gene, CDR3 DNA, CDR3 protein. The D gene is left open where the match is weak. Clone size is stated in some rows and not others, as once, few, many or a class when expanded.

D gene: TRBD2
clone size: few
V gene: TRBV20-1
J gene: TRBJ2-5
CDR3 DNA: TGCAGCGCGGGGGGGCCCGGCGAAGAGACCCAGTACTTC
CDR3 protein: CSAGGPGEETQYF

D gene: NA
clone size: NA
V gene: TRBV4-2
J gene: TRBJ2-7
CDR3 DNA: TGTGCCAGCAGCCAAAGACCGGACAAGTATGGGTACGAGCAGTACTTC
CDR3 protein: CASSQRPDKYGYEQYF

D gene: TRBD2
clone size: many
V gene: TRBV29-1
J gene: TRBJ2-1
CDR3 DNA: TGCAGCGTCAATAGCGGGAGGAGTGTTTCCTACAATGAGCAGTTCTTC
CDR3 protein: CSVNSGRSVSYNEQFF

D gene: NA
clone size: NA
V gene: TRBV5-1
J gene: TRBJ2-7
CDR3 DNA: TGCGCCAGCAGCCTAGACGACAGGCGGCTTTACGAGCAGTACTTC
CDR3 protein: CASSLDDRRLYEQYF

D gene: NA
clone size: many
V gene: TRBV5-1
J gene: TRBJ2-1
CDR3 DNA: TGCGCCAGCAGCTTGGGTGCCGATCCCTCCTACAATGAGCAGTTCTTC
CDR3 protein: CASSLGADPSYNEQFF

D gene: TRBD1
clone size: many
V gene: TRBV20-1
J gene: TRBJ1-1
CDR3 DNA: TGCAGTGCTAGGCAGGGGGTTGGGCGAACTGAAGCTTTCTTT
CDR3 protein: CSARQGVGRTEAFF

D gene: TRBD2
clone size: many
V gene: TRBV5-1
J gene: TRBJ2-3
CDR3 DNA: TGCGCCAGCACCCTAGCGGGCAAAAACACAGATACGCAGTATTTT
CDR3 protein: CASTLAGKNTDTQYF

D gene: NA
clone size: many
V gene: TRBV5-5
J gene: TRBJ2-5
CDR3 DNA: TGTGCCAGCAGGCTGCTTCGGGGAGAGACCCAGTACTTC
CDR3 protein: CASRLLRGETQYF

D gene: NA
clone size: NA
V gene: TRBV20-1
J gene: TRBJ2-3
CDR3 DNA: TGCAGTGCTAGAGATGGGGGTGACGACACAGATACGCAGTATTTT
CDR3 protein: CSARDGGDDTDTQYF

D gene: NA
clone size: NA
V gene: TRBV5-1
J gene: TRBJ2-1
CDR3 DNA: TGCGCCAGCAGCTTGACAGCTCCGGGTGAGCAGTTCTTC
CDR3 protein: CASSLTAPGEQFF

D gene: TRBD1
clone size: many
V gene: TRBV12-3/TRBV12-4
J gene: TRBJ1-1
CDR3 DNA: TGTGCCAGCAGCCTCGTCAGGGGGCGAGGTGAAGCTTTCTTT
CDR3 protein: CASSLVRGRGEAFF

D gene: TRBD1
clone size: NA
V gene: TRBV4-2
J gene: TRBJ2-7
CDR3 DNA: TGTGCCAGCGGCCCTGTACTGACAGGGGCGAGCTACGAGCAGTACTTC
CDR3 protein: CASGPVLTGASYEQYF

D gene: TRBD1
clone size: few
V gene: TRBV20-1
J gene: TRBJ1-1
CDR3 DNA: TGCAGTGCTAGAGATTGGGGACAGGGGAGTCTCGCTGAAGCTTTCTTT
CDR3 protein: CSARDWGQGSLAEAFF

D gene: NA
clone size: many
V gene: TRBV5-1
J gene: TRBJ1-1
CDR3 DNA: TGCGCCAGCAGCTTGGTACCGGGGCAGGACACTGAAGCTTTCTTT
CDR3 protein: CASSLVPGQDTEAFF

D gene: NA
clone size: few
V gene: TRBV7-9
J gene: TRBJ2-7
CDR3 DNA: TGTGCCAGCAGCTTAGCTTTTGGGGGACCCCTTTCCTACGAGCAGTACTTC
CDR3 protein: CASSLAFGGPLSYEQYF

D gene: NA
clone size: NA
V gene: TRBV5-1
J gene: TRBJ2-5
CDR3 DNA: TGCGCCAGCACCAAGGATGGGCCTCAAGAGACCCAGTACTTC
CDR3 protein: CASTKDGPQETQYF

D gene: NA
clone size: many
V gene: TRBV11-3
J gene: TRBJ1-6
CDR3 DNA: TGTGCCAGCAGCTTGAGCTCCTATAATTCACCCCTCCACTTT
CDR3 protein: CASSLSSYNSPLHF